The rows below give T cell receptor beta chains drawn from one sample of a study of T cell changes during pregnancy in multiple sclerosis. Repertoires were generated with immunoSEQ multiplex PCR, while TCRdb's copy carries only in-frame clones and drops some. The sample comprises approximately 40,000 clones, about 87% of which are singletons, and approximately 1% rests with the top ten. Specimen: CD4+ T cells from peripheral blood mononuclear cells, collected in the second trimester of pregnancy. These receptors all come from a female donor with multiple sclerosis, enrolled in a pregnancy study. The CDR3 runs from the conserved cysteine through the conserved F or W. Each record gives: D gene, V gene, J gene, CDR3 DNA, CDR3 protein. The D gene is left open where the match is weak.

d_call: -; v_call: TRBV20-1; j_call: TRBJ1-2; cdr3_nt: TGCAGTGCTAGAGTGGGAGCGTACCGCTTC; cdr3_aa: CSARVGAYRF
d_call: -; v_call: TRBV2; j_call: TRBJ2-4; cdr3_nt: TGTGCCAGCACCCCCACAGTATTAGCCAAAAACATTCAGTACTTC; cdr3_aa: CASTPTVLAKNIQYF
d_call: TRBD1; v_call: TRBV11-2; j_call: TRBJ2-3; cdr3_nt: TGTGCCAGCAGCTTAGTGGGGACAGGGGGTGGAGCAGATACGCAGTATTTT; cdr3_aa: CASSLVGTGGGADTQYF
d_call: -; v_call: TRBV9; j_call: TRBJ2-1; cdr3_nt: TGTGCCAGCAGCGTAGCTAGCAGTTACAATGAGCAGTTCTTC; cdr3_aa: CASSVASSYNEQFF
d_call: TRBD1; v_call: TRBV11-1; j_call: TRBJ2-7; cdr3_nt: TGTGCCAGCAGTGAACAGGGGGTGGTCGAGCAGTACTTC; cdr3_aa: CASSEQGVVEQYF
d_call: -; v_call: TRBV7-2; j_call: TRBJ2-1; cdr3_nt: TGTGCCAGCAAGGGGGGGGGCTCCTACAATGAGCAGTTCTTC; cdr3_aa: CASKGGGSYNEQFF
d_call: -; v_call: TRBV15; j_call: TRBJ2-5; cdr3_nt: TGTGCCACCAGCAGAGATCATCCCCAAGAGACCCAGTACTTC; cdr3_aa: CATSRDHPQETQYF
d_call: -; v_call: TRBV6-1; j_call: TRBJ1-4; cdr3_nt: TGTGCCAGCAGCGCAGGGTTGTCTAATGAAAAACTGTTTTTT; cdr3_aa: CASSAGLSNEKLFF
d_call: -; v_call: TRBV5-1; j_call: TRBJ2-2; cdr3_nt: TGCGCCAGCAGCTCCTACCCGGCCGGGGAGCTGTTTTTT; cdr3_aa: CASSSYPAGELFF
d_call: -; v_call: TRBV28; j_call: TRBJ1-2; cdr3_nt: TGTGCCAGTCTCCCAGGGGTAAACTATGGCTACACCTTC; cdr3_aa: CASLPGVNYGYTF
d_call: TRBD2; v_call: TRBV5-1; j_call: TRBJ2-3; cdr3_nt: TGCGCCAGCAGCCCTAGAGGGACTAGCGGGAGGGCCTCCAGTACGCAGTATTTT; cdr3_aa: CASSPRGTSGRASSTQYF
d_call: -; v_call: TRBV28; j_call: TRBJ1-5; cdr3_nt: TGTGCCAGCCGTACGGCGACAGTTAGCAATCAGCCCCAGCATTTT; cdr3_aa: CASRTATVSNQPQHF
d_call: TRBD2; v_call: TRBV18; j_call: TRBJ2-4; cdr3_nt: TGTGCCAGCTCACCCTTACCCGGGACTAGCGGGGACATTCAGTACTTC; cdr3_aa: CASSPLPGTSGDIQYF
d_call: TRBD1; v_call: TRBV7-9; j_call: TRBJ2-5; cdr3_nt: TGTGCCAGCAGCACCGGACAGGGAAGTCAAGAGACCCAGTACTTC; cdr3_aa: CASSTGQGSQETQYF